The 2 T cell receptor beta chains below come from one sample, sequenced in a study of T cell responses to AZD1222 COVID-19 vaccine. Some clones are missing from TCRdb's copy, which holds only in-frame ones; the method was immunoSEQ multiplex PCR. The sample contains 120,000 or so clones, approximately 92% of which appear only once. The material was peripheral blood, obtained on day 0 of AZD1222 vaccination. Source of these receptors: an adult in good health.

The chain links TRBV18 to TRBJ1-1; D is possibly TRBD1 (5 bases). The CDR3 runs 14 residues. CDR1 is KGHSH and CDR2 is LQKENI in the germline V gene. Trimming pared 3 bases from V and 11 bases from J, leaving 19 bases between. DNA for the CDR3: TGTGCCAGCTCACCCCCGGAGAGCAGGGAGCGGGCTTTCTTT. Residues: CASSPPESRERAFF.

This chain links TRBV9 with TRBJ2-7, with a possible D match to TRBD2 (6 bases). Trimming took off 0 bases at V and 7 bases at J, with 11 bases between the two ends. CDR3 length: 13 amino acids. Germline V gene lookup returns CDR1 SGDLS and CDR2 YYNGEE. The CDR3 sequence is CASSVVDAGEQYF. Here the CDR3 DNA reads TGTGCCAGCAGCGTAGTGGATGCGGGGGAGCAGTACTTC.